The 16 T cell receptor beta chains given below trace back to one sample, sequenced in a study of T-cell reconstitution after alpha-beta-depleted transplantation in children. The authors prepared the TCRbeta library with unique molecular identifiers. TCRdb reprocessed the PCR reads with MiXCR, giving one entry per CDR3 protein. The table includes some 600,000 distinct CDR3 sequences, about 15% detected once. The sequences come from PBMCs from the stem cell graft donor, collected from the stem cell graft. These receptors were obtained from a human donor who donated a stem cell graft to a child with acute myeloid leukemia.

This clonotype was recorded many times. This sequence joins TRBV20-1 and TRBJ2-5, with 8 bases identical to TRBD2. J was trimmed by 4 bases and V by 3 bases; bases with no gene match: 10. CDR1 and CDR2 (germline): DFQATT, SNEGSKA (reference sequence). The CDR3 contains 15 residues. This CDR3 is CSASGGAGMRETQYF. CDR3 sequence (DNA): TGCAGTGCTAGCGGGGGGGCCGGAATGAGAGAGACCCAGTACTTC.

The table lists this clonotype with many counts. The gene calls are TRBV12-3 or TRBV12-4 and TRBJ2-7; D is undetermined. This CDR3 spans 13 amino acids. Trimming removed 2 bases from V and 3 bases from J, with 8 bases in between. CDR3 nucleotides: TGTGCCAGCAGTTTAAACCCAGGCTACGAGCAGTACTTC. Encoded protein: CASSLNPGYEQYF.

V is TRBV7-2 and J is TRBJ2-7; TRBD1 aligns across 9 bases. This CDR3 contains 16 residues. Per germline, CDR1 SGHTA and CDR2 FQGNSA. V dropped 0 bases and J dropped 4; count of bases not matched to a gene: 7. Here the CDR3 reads CASSLARTGVLYEQYF. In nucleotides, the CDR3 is TGTGCCAGCAGCTTAGCTAGGACAGGGGTTTTGTACGAGCAGTACTTC.

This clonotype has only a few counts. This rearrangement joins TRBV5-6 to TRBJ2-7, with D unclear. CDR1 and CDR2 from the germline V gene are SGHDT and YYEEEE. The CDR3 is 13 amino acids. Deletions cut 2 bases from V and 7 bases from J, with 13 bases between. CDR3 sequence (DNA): TGTGCCAGCAGCTTAACGAGCCAAGGGGAGCAGTACGTC. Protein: CASSLTSQGEQYV.

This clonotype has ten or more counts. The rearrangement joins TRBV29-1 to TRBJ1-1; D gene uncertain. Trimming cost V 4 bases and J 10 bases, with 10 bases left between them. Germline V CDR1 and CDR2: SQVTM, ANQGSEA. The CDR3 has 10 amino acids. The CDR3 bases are TGCAGCGTTGGAGAGGTGGGAGCTTTCTTT. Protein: CSVGEVGAFF.

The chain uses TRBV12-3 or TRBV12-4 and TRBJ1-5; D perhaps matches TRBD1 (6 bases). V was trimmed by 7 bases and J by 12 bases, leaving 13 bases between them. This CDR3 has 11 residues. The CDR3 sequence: CASTRGGRQHF. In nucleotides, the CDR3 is TGTGCCAGCACCCGAGGGGGGCGCCAGCATTTT.

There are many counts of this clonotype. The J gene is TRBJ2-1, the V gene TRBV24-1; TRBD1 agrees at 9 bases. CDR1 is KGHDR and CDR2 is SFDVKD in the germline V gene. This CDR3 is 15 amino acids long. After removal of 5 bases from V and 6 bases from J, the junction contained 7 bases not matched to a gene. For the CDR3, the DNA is TGTGCCACCAGTGGACTGGACAGGGGTGGCAATGAGCAGTTCTTC. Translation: CATSGLDRGGNEQFF.

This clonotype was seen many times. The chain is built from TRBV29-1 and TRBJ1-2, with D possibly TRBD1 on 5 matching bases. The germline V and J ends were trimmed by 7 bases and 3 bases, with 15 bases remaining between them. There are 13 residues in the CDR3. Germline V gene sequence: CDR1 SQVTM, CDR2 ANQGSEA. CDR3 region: CSAHGDPDYGYTF. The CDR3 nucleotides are TGCAGCGCCCACGGGGACCCAGACTATGGCTACACCTTC. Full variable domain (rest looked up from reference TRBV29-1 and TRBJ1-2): SAVISQKPSRDICQRGTSLTIQCQVDSQVTMMFWYRQQPGQSLTLIATANQGSEATYESGFVIDKFPISRPNLTFSTLTVSNMSPEDSSIYLCSAHGDPDYGYTFGSGTRLTVV.

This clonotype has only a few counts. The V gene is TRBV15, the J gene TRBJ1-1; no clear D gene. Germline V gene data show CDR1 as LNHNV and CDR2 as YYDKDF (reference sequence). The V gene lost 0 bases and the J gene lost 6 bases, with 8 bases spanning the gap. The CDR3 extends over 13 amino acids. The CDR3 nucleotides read TGTGCCACCAGCAGAGATCCGGTGGCTGAAGCTTTCTTT. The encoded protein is CATSRDPVAEAFF.

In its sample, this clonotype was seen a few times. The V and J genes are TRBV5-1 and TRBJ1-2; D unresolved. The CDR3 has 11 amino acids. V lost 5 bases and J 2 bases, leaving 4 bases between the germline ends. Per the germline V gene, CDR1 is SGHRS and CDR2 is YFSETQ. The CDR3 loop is CASRQNYGYTF. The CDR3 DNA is TGCGCCAGCAGGCAGAACTATGGCTACACCTTC.

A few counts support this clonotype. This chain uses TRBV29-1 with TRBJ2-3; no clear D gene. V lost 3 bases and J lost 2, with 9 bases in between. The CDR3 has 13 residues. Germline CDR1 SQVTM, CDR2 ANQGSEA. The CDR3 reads CSVDTPTTDTQYF. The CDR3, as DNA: TGCAGCGTTGACACTCCGACCACAGATACGCAGTATTTT.

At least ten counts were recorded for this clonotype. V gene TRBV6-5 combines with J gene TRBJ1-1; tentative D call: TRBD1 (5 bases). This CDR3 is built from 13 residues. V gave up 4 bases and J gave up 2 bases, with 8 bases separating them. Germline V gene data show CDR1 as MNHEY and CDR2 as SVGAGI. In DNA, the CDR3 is TGTGCCAGCAGTTTACAGGCTAACACTGAAGCTTTCTTT. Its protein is CASSLQANTEAFF.

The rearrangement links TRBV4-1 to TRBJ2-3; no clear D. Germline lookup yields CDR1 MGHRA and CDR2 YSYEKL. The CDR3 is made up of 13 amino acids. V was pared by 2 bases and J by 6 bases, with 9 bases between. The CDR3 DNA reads TGCGCCAGCAGCCAAATCGTACTGGATACGCAGTATTTT. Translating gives CASSQIVLDTQYF.

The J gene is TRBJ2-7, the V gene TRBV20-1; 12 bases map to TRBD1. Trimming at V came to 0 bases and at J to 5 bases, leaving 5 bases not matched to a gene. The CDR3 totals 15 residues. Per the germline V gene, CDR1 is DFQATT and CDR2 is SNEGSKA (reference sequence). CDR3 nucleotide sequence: TGCAGTGCTAGAGAGCGGGACAGGGGGCCCCACGAGCAGTACGTC. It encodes CSARERDRGPHEQYV.

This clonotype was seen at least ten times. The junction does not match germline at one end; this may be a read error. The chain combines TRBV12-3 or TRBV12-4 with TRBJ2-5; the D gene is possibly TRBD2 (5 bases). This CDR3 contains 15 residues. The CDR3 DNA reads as TGTGCCAGCAGTTTACCCGTAGAAGGTTGGGAGACCCAGCACTTC. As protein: CASSLPVEGWETQHF.

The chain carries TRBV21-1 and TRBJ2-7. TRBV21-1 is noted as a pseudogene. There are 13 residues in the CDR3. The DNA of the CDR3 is TGTGCCATCGTCGGACGCCACAATTACGAGCAGTACGTC. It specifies CAIVGRHNYEQYV.